The T cell receptor (beta chain) described here comes from a study of Graves' ophthalmopathy and Graves' hyperthyroidism. The germline V gene encodes CDR1 SGHRS and CDR2 YFSETQ. The CDR3 runs to 15 residues. As regards this clonotype: Just one base apart from a much larger clone, this may be a read error.

For repertoire sequencing, the TCR beta CDR3 regions were amplified from RNA transcripts. The workflow started with a first-round RT-PCR run with HTBI primers and then moved on to a second-round multiplex PCR. TCRdb redid the calling of the multiplex PCR reads with MiXCR, one entry per CDR3 protein. The top ten clones hold roughly 3.5% of a sample with more than 550,000 distinct CDR3 sequences, about two fifths of them seen once. This receptor was taken from an adult man with Graves' ophthalmopathy. The sequenced sample was peripheral blood. V and J are TRBV5-1 and TRBJ2-7, with 9 positions matching TRBD1. The CDR3 protein is CASSLGQGTSYEQCF. DNA of the CDR3: TGCGCCAGCAGCTTAGGACAGGGGACCTCCTACGAGCAGTGCTTC.